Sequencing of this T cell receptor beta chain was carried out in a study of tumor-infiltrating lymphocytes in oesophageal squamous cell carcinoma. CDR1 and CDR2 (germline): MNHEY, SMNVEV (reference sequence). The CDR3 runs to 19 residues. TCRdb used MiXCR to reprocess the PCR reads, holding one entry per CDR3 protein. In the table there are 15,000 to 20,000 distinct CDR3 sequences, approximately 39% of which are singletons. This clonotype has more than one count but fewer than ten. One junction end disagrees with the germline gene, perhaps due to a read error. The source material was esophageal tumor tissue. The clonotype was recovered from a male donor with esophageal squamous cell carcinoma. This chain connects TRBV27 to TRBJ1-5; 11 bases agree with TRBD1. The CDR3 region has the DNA TGCACCAGCACCCCAGGAGGGACAGGGGGTAGGGGGGCTAAAAGGCCCCAGCATTTT. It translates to CTSTPGGTGGRGAKRPQHF.